This is a list of T cell receptor beta chains from one sample in a study of blood T cell repertoires in COVID-19. Repertoires were generated with immunoSEQ multiplex PCR, while TCRdb's copy carries only in-frame clones and drops some. This repertoire shows around 140,000 clones, around 86% found once; its top ten account for roughly 35%. The specimen was peripheral blood. These receptors all stem from a man aged 50 or older who had recovered from COVID-19. Each CDR3 is given with its conserved first and last residue. Fields, in order: clone size, D gene, J gene, V gene, CDR3 length, CDR3 protein, CDR3 DNA. D genes are given only for firm matches. Size values are once, few and many counts, or a class for expanded clones, and some rows have none.

>NA|TRBD2|TRBJ2-7|TRBV9|15
CASSPRVAGDYEQYF
TGTGCCAGCAGCCCCAGGGTGGCGGGAGACTACGAGCAGTACTTC
>NA|TRBD2|TRBJ2-3|TRBV5-6|17
CASSWVSGGAHTDTQYF
TGTGCCAGCAGCTGGGTGAGCGGGGGGGCCCATACAGATACGCAGTATTTT
>NA|NA|TRBJ2-2|TRBV21-1|16
CASSIDRGSDTGELFF
TGTGCCAGCAGCATCGACAGGGGGAGCGACACCGGGGAGCTGTTTTTT
>NA|TRBD1|TRBJ1-2|TRBV19|15
CASSVTGEDYYGYTF
TGTGCCAGTAGTGTGACAGGGGAGGATTACTATGGCTACACCTTC
>NA|NA|TRBJ2-5|TRBV18|14
CASSPPYHQETQYF
TGTGCCAGCTCACCACCCTACCATCAAGAGACCCAGTACTTC
>NA|NA|TRBJ2-7|TRBV23-1|14
CASSQPITGIEQYF
TGCGCCAGCAGTCAACCAATTACAGGAATCGAGCAGTACTTC
>NA|NA|TRBJ2-5|TRBV7-2|16
CASSLRASSYPGTQYF
TGTGCCAGCAGCTTGAGGGCTAGCTCGTATCCGGGGACCCAGTACTTC
>NA|NA|TRBJ1-4|TRBV18|14
CASSPGRANEKLFF
TGTGCCAGCTCACCAGGGAGGGCTAATGAAAAACTGTTTTTT
>NA|NA|TRBJ1-4|TRBV7-8|15
CASSLDSDLFEKLFF
TGTGCCAGCAGCTTAGACTCTGACTTATTTGAAAAACTGTTTTTT
>NA|NA|TRBJ1-6|TRBV6-2/TRBV6-3|15
CASSYSRQYNSPLHF
TGTGCCAGCAGTTACTCTCGACAGTATAATTCACCCCTCCACTTT
>NA|NA|TRBJ2-5|TRBV18|16
CASSPGLGLYQETQYF
TGTGCCAGCTCCCCAGGACTGGGTTTGTACCAAGAGACCCAGTACTTC
>NA|TRBD1|TRBJ1-6|TRBV7-9|16
CASSLVAGQGNSPLHF
TGTGCCAGCAGCTTAGTAGCTGGACAGGGCAATTCACCCCTCCACTTT
>NA|TRBD1|TRBJ2-7|TRBV5-1|16
CASSLESGTGTSEQYF
TGCGCCAGCAGCTTAGAATCCGGGACAGGGACAAGCGAGCAGTACTTC
>NA|TRBD1|TRBJ2-7|TRBV23-1|15
CASRQKDRGPYEQYF
TGCGCCAGCAGGCAAAAGGACAGGGGGCCCTACGAGCAGTACTTC
>once|NA|TRBJ2-7|TRBV9|15
CASSVRSDSSYEQYF
TGTGCCAGCAGCGTCCGAAGTGACAGTTCCTACGAGCAGTACTTC
>once|TRBD1|TRBJ2-3|TRBV18|16
CASSPYRGHGTDTQYF
TGTGCCAGCTCACCGTACAGGGGCCACGGCACAGATACGCAGTATTTT
>NA|TRBD2|TRBJ2-2|TRBV14|16
CASSQRSGANTGELFF
TGTGCCAGCAGCCAAAGGAGCGGGGCCAACACCGGGGAGCTGTTTTTT
>NA|TRBD1|TRBJ2-1|TRBV5-4|14
CASSSGTGPHEQFF
TGTGCCAGCAGCTCCGGGACAGGGCCACATGAGCAGTTCTTC
>NA|TRBD1|TRBJ1-1|TRBV4-1|17
CASSQGRTGGAETEAFF
TGCGCCAGCAGCCAAGGTAGGACAGGGGGCGCCGAGACTGAAGCTTTCTTT
>NA|NA|TRBJ1-1|TRBV1|13
CTRGQNFNTEAFF
TGCACCAGAGGACAGAACTTTAACACTGAAGCTTTCTTT
>NA|TRBD1|TRBJ2-5|TRBV5-1|15
CASSSGQRIQETQYF
TGCGCCAGCAGCTCGGGACAGAGAATTCAAGAGACCCAGTACTTC
>NA|NA|TRBJ1-5|TRBV6-6|16
CASNVGGAYSNQPQHF
TGTGCCAGCAACGTTGGAGGAGCGTATAGCAATCAGCCCCAGCATTTT
>NA|NA|TRBJ2-3|TRBV4-1|14
CASSQDPGTDTQYF
TGCGCCAGCAGCCAAGACCCGGGCACAGATACGCAGTATTTT
>NA|TRBD2|TRBJ2-7|TRBV6-5|15
CASSYGGLAGDEQYF
TGTGCCAGCAGTTACGGGGGACTAGCGGGGGACGAGCAGTACTTC
>NA|TRBD2|TRBJ2-5|TRBV15|19
CATSRDILFGGGAGETQYF
TGTGCCACCAGCAGAGATATCCTTTTCGGGGGGGGCGCGGGAGAGACCCAGTACTTC
>NA|TRBD1|TRBJ1-3|TRBV14|15
CASSPGQKSGNTIYF
TGTGCCAGCAGCCCGGGACAGAAGTCTGGAAACACCATATATTTT
>NA|TRBD1|TRBJ2-3|TRBV5-1|13
CASSLEQGDTQYF
TGCGCCAGCAGCCTCGAACAGGGGGATACGCAGTATTTT
>NA|TRBD2|TRBJ2-3|TRBV7-3|15
CASSHDSGGTDTQYF
TGTGCCAGCAGCCACGATAGCGGGGGCACAGATACGCAGTATTTT
>NA|NA|TRBJ2-2|TRBV4-3|17
CASSQDLGGLTTGELFF
TGCGCCAGCAGCCAAGATCTGGGAGGACTAACCACCGGGGAGCTGTTTTTT
>NA|NA|TRBJ1-1|TRBV19|14
CASSIEGGDAEAFF
TGTGCCAGTAGTATAGAGGGAGGAGACGCTGAAGCTTTCTTT
>NA|NA|TRBJ1-1|TRBV11-3|13
CASSQNRLSEAFF
TGTGCCAGCAGCCAAAACAGGCTTTCCGAAGCTTTCTTT
>NA|TRBD1|TRBJ2-5|TRBV6-5|14
CASSMTGAGETQYF
TGTGCCAGCAGTATGACAGGGGCCGGGGAGACCCAGTACTTC
>NA|NA|TRBJ1-2|TRBV21-1|17
CASSLKGGGVPNYGYTF
TGTGCCAGCAGCTTAAAGGGAGGCGGGGTGCCTAACTATGGCTACACCTTC
>NA|NA|TRBJ2-7|TRBV7-6|16
CASSPGQGFSSYEQYF
TGTGCCAGCAGCCCGGGCCAGGGCTTTAGCTCCTACGAGCAGTACTTC